A single sample is the source of the 16 T cell receptor beta chains below, sequenced in a study of persistence of HIV-infected CD4 T cells. The immunoSEQ assay was version 4, run in survey mode. Here immunoSEQ multiplex PCR was the method, and the copy in TCRdb shows in-frame clones only, minus some. This table holds about 9,200 clones, 82% found once. Overlapping HIV-1 Gag 15-mer peptides at roughly 1 ug per peptide per mL were used. CD4+ T cells upregulating both CD40 ligand and CD69 were sorted as responding cells. No antigen has been assigned to these receptors. Sequences were derived from CD4+ T cells sorted from PBMCs after approximately 20-hour stimulation, sampled from a patient who received antiretroviral therapy. Receptor source: an adult woman with HIV who was CMV-seropositive.

This chain uses TRBV6-6 with TRBJ2-3; tentative D call: TRBD1 (6 bases). This CDR3 has 15 residues. The V gene lost 4 bases and the J gene lost 8 bases, with 19 bases spanning the gap. The germline gives CDR1 MNHNY, CDR2 SVGAGI (reference sequence). CDR3 in DNA: TGTGCCAGCAGTTGGGCGACAGGTGAGGTCGGTACGCAGTATTTT. Its translation: CASSWATGEVGTQYF.

The chain has TRBV5-1 and TRBJ2-5; 7 bases are a match to TRBD1. The CDR3 length is 13 residues. From germline, CDR1 is SGHRS and CDR2 YFSETQ. Trimming took 7 bases from V and 5 from J; bases not matched to a gene: 8. The CDR3 sequence is CASGGQAGETQYF. The CDR3 bases are TGCGCCAGCGGCGGACAGGCGGGCGAGACCCAGTACTTC.

The chain uses TRBV5-1 and TRBJ2-1, with TRBD2 matching over 8 bases. Trimming took 0 bases from V and 6 from J; bases not matched to a gene: 8. The CDR3 covers 16 residues. CDR1 is SGHRS, CDR2 YFSETQ, per germline. The CDR3 coding sequence is TGCGCCAGCAGCTTGGATGGGACTAGTGGGGCCAATGAGCAGTTCTTC. The encoded protein is CASSLDGTSGANEQFF.

The chain employs TRBV19 and TRBJ2-5, with D hard to call. The CDR3 runs to 14 residues. Looked up from germline, CDR1 is LNHDA and CDR2 is SQIVND (reference sequence). The V and J ends lost 7 bases and 7 bases respectively, with 19 bases between them. CDR3 in DNA: TGTGCCAGTACGCAGGCAGGAACCCATGGGACCCAGTACTTC. Its protein is CASTQAGTHGTQYF.

There are a few counts of this clone. The CDR3 sequence: CSARTGYEQYF. CDR3 nucleotides: TGCAGCGCCCGGACAGGCTACGAGCAGTACTTC. V is TRBV29-1 and J is TRBJ2-7; TRBD1 aligns across 7 bases. The CDR3 contains 11 residues. V lost 7 bases and J lost 3; bases outside the gene matches: 3. The V gene's germline CDR1 is SQVTM and CDR2 ANQGSEA.

The V call is TRBV2, the J call TRBJ2-7; no reliable D call. This CDR3 has 13 amino acids. Trimming removed 7 bases at V and 3 bases at J, with 13 bases between. From germline, CDR1 is SNHLY and CDR2 FYNNEI. Here the CDR3 DNA reads TGTGCCAGCACTGGGGTTGGGGACTACGAGCAGTACTTC. Amino acids: CASTGVGDYEQYF.

This chain connects TRBV18 to TRBJ2-1, with TRBD2 matching 7 bases. Unmatched junction bases numbered 11, after V lost 2 bases and J lost 7 bases. Germline values: CDR1 KGHSH, CDR2 LQKENI. The CDR3 loop spans 16 amino acids. In DNA form, the CDR3 reads TGTGCCAGCTCACCAGGTAGGGCGCGGGGACTAAATGAGCAGTTCTTC. Translation: CASSPGRARGLNEQFF. Full variable domain (missing parts from reference TRBV18 and TRBJ2-1): NAGVMQNPRHLVRRRGQEARLRCSPMKGHSHVYWYRQLPEEGLKFMVYLQKENIIDESGMPKERFSAEFPKEGPSILRIQQVVRGDSAAYFCASSPGRARGLNEQFFGPGTRLTVL.

J is TRBJ1-5 and V is TRBV5-1, with TRBD1 as a possible D gene (5 bases). V lost 3 bases and J lost 2, with 15 bases in between. Germline V gene sequence: CDR1 SGHRS, CDR2 YFSETQ. The CDR3 sequence is 16 residues long. The CDR3 region is CASSWGTGGGNQPQHF. The DNA for the CDR3 is TGCGCCAGCAGCTGGGGGACCGGGGGGGGCAATCAGCCCCAGCATTTT.

V usage is TRBV28 and J usage is TRBJ1-1; a possible D gene is TRBD1 (5 bases). The CDR3 loop spans 15 amino acids. Germline values: CDR1 MDHEN, CDR2 SYDVKM. V was trimmed by 2 bases and J by 1 base, leaving 11 bases between them. The CDR3 is CASSLGALGNTEAFF. In nucleotides, the CDR3 is TGTGCCAGCAGTTTAGGGGCACTCGGGAACACTGAAGCTTTCTTT. The complete variable domain, with remaining parts taken from reference TRBV28 and TRBJ1-1, reads DVKVTQSSRYLVKRTGEKVFLECVQDMDHENMFWYRQDPGLGLRLIYFSYDVKMKEKGDIPEGYSVSREKKERFSLILESASTNQTSMYLCASSLGALGNTEAFFGQGTRLTVV.

This clone has a single count. The chain is built from TRBV2 and TRBJ1-4, with D perhaps TRBD1 (5 bases). Germline assignment: CDR1 SNHLY and CDR2 FYNNEI. Trimming removed 8 bases from V and 12 bases from J, with 22 bases in between. The CDR3 runs to 14 residues. CDR3 region: CASARNTRVVELFF. CDR3 DNA: TGTGCCAGCGCCCGGAACACCAGGGTTGTGGAACTGTTTTTT. Variable domain in full (rest from reference TRBV2 and TRBJ1-4): EPEVTQTPSHQVTQMGQEVILRCVPISNHLYFYWYRQILGQKVEFLVSFYNNEISEKSEIFDDQFSVERPDGSNFTLKIRSTKLEDSAMYFCASARNTRVVELFFGSGTQLSVL.

The chain recombines TRBV19 with TRBJ2-7, with D tentatively TRBD1 or TRBD2 (6 bases each). The CDR3 runs 14 residues. Germline V lookup: CDR1 LNHDA, CDR2 SQIVND (reference sequence). V lost 5 bases and J 7 bases, leaving 18 bases between the germline ends. The CDR3 DNA reads as TGTGCCAGTAGTTCGGACGGGGGCCCGAGGGAGCAGTACTTC. Translated: CASSSDGGPREQYF.

V and J are TRBV28 and TRBJ2-7; D is possibly TRBD1 or TRBD2 (5 bases each). Per germline, CDR1 MDHEN and CDR2 SYDVKM. The CDR3 loop spans 15 amino acids. The V and J ends lost 2 bases and 6 bases respectively, with 17 bases between them. The CDR3 nucleotides are TGTGCCAGCAGTTTACCGGGGACGGGGCTCGGCGAGCAGTACTTC. This gives the protein CASSLPGTGLGEQYF.

The chain combines TRBV19 with TRBJ1-1; the match to TRBD1 covers 9 bases. Germline CDR1 and CDR2: LNHDA and SQIVND (reference sequence). The length of the CDR3 is 16 residues. Trimming took 8 bases from V and 4 from J; bases not matched to a gene: 14. The CDR3 here is CASLHGQGMPRTEAFF. CDR3 DNA sequence: TGTGCCAGTCTCCACGGACAGGGGATGCCCCGCACTGAAGCTTTCTTT.

The V and J genes are TRBV5-5 and TRBJ1-1; 12 bases fit TRBD1. The germline V gene encodes CDR1 SGHKS and CDR2 YYEKEE (reference sequence). J lost 4 bases, V lost 4 bases, and 8 bases had no gene match. The length of the CDR3 is 16 residues. CDR3 region: CASSARDRGRGTEAFF. DNA for the CDR3: TGTGCCAGCAGCGCCCGGGACAGGGGGCGCGGCACTGAAGCTTTCTTT. Looking up the rest from reference TRBV5-5 and TRBJ1-1 gives the full variable domain: DAGVTQSPTHLIKTRGQQVTLRCSPISGHKSVSWYQQVLGQGPQFIFQYYEKEERGRGNFPDRFSARQFPNYSSELNVNALLLGDSALYLCASSARDRGRGTEAFFGQGTRLTVV.

The chain is built from TRBV6-5 and TRBJ2-1; a possible D gene is TRBD2 (6 bases). The V and J ends lost 3 bases and 7 bases respectively, with 19 bases between them. The V gene's germline CDR1 is MNHEY and CDR2 SVGAGI. The CDR3 has 16 amino acids. The CDR3, as DNA: TGTGCCAGCAGTTATGGAGGGCAGGTAGTTAGGAATGAGCAGTTCTTC. It is translated as CASSYGGQVVRNEQFF.

V gene TRBV5-6 combines with J gene TRBJ1-2, with D uncertain. This CDR3 spans 14 amino acids. V lost 1 base to trimming and J lost 2 bases, with 9 bases between them. Germline CDR1 is SGHDT and CDR2 is YYEEEE. DNA for the CDR3: TGTGCCAGCAGCTTGTTTATATTGAACTATGGCTACACCTTC. It codes for CASSLFILNYGYTF.